A single sample is the source of the 14 T cell receptor beta chains below, sequenced in a study of OX40 agonist ivuxolimab in advanced cancers. Data came from immunoSEQ multiplex PCR; TCRdb stores just in-frame clones and leaves some out. The sample has roughly 76,000 clones; about 91% are singletons. The starting material was CD4+ or CD8+ T cells sorted from blood, obtained in a trial of the OX40 agonist ivuxolimab. Every receptor here comes from an adult with an advanced solid tumor such as melanoma, head and neck, liver or kidney cancer.

This sequence joins TRBV7-2 and TRBJ2-5; D perhaps matches TRBD2 (6 bases). The CDR3 has 13 amino acids. Germline lookup yields CDR1 SGHTA and CDR2 FQGNSA. Trimming pared 1 base from V and 3 bases from J, leaving 6 bases between. CDR3 loop: CASSLGGKETQYF. The CDR3 bases are TGTGCCAGCAGCTTAGGCGGGAAAGAGACCCAGTACTTC.

This clone was seen just once. The chain recombines TRBV30 with TRBJ1-5; D may be TRBD1 (5 bases). The V end lost 4 bases, the J end lost 5 bases, and 15 bases lay between the germline ends. The CDR3 sequence is 14 residues long. Per the germline V gene, CDR1 is GTSNPN and CDR2 is SVGIG (reference sequence). CDR3 in amino acids: CAWNKRGGDQPQHF. CDR3 nucleotides: TGTGCCTGGAACAAGAGGGGTGGAGATCAGCCCCAGCATTTT.

The V and J genes are TRBV9 and TRBJ2-2, with 8 bases fitting TRBD1. The CDR3 has 19 residues. The V gene end was trimmed by 0 bases and the J gene end by 4 bases; junction bases not matched to a gene: 14. Germline assignment: CDR1 SGDLS and CDR2 YYNGEE. CDR3 sequence: CASSVATGGGGQGTGELFF. The CDR3 DNA sequence: TGTGCCAGCAGCGTAGCTACCGGTGGGGGCGGACAGGGCACCGGGGAGCTGTTTTTT.

The chain combines TRBV30 with TRBJ1-2, with D uncertain. Trimming pared 3 bases from V and 2 bases from J, leaving 7 bases between. Looked up from germline, CDR1 is GTSNPN and CDR2 is SVGIG (reference sequence). The CDR3 runs to 12 residues. The CDR3 region is CAWSVWNYGYTF. As DNA, the CDR3 is TGTGCCTGGAGCGTTTGGAACTATGGCTACACCTTC.

The rearrangement joins TRBV7-3 to TRBJ2-2, with D perhaps matching TRBD2 (6 bases). The V end lost 1 base, the J end lost 7 bases, and 10 bases lay between the germline ends. CDR1 is SGHTA, CDR2 FQGTGA, per germline. This CDR3 has 14 amino acids. This CDR3 reads CASSLNAGNGELFF. The DNA of the CDR3 is TGTGCCAGCAGCTTAAATGCGGGGAACGGGGAGCTGTTTTTT.

The chain carries TRBV5-1 and TRBJ2-5; D ambiguous. The CDR3 totals 14 residues. From germline, CDR1 is SGHRS and CDR2 YFSETQ. Trimming cost V 4 bases and J 5 bases, with 15 bases left between them. The CDR3 reads CASSTLPAEETQYF. The CDR3 nucleotides read TGCGCCAGCAGCACGCTCCCCGCGGAGGAGACCCAGTACTTC.

The chain has TRBV11-3 and TRBJ2-1; weak D call: TRBD2 (5 bases). Trimming left V 2 bases short and J 9 bases short, with 5 bases between. Germline assignment: CDR1 SGHNT and CDR2 YENEEA. The CDR3 sequence is 11 residues long. Written as DNA, the CDR3 is TGTGCCAGCAGCTTAAGCGGTGAGCAGTTCTTC. Translation gives CASSLSGEQFF.

The chain employs TRBV29-1 and TRBJ2-7, with 13 bases aligning to TRBD2. With V trimmed by 4 bases and J by 0 bases, 9 bases remained unmatched. The CDR3 totals 17 residues. The germline CDR1 and CDR2 sequences are SQVTM and ANQGSEA. The CDR3 reads CSVGPELAGGPSYEQYF. CDR3 bases: TGCAGCGTTGGCCCAGAACTAGCGGGAGGGCCCTCCTACGAGCAGTACTTC.

This chain uses TRBV27 with TRBJ1-5; no definite D call. V was shortened by 2 bases and J by 7 bases, with 15 bases between the two germline ends. This CDR3 is 15 amino acids long. Looked up from germline, CDR1 is MNHEY and CDR2 is SMNVEV (reference sequence). Here the CDR3 DNA reads TGTGCCAGCAGTTTAAGGCCGACCCTTTTGCAGCCCCAGCATTTT. Translated: CASSLRPTLLQPQHF.

The chain uses TRBV6-5 and TRBJ1-5; perhaps TRBD1 as D (5 bases). Trimming left V 4 bases short and J 7 bases short, with 14 bases between. CDR3 size: 14 residues. CDR1 is MNHEY and CDR2 is SVGAGI in the germline V gene. Here the CDR3 DNA reads TGTGCCAGCAGTTCCCCAGGGCCCCAGCAGCCCCAGCATTTT. It encodes CASSSPGPQQPQHF.

The chain links TRBV28 to TRBJ2-5; the D gene is possibly TRBD1 (5 bases). This CDR3 is built from 13 residues. Germline CDR1 MDHEN, CDR2 SYDVKM. The V end lost 5 bases, the J end lost 5 bases, and 12 bases lay between the germline ends. The CDR3 DNA sequence: TGTGCCAGCAGTAGGCAGGGTGGTGAGACCCAGTACTTC. Its protein is CASSRQGGETQYF.

The CDR3: CASSQSQGAGGQPQHF. CDR3 sequence (DNA): TGTGCCAGCTCACAATCGCAGGGGGCGGGGGGTCAGCCCCAGCATTTT. The V and J genes are TRBV18 and TRBJ1-5, with 8 bases aligning to TRBD1. CDR1 and CDR2 (germline): KGHSH, LQKENI. The ends lost 4 bases at V and 6 bases at J; junction bases unmatched: 11. The CDR3 has 16 amino acids.

The V gene is TRBV19, the J gene TRBJ2-7; TRBD1 might be the D (5 bases). Germline V lookup: CDR1 LNHDA, CDR2 SQIVND (reference sequence). The V end lost 6 bases, the J end lost 2 bases, and 20 bases lay between the germline ends. CDR3 length: 16 amino acids. CDR3 sequence: CASRPQGSDPAYEQYF. The CDR3 bases are TGTGCCAGTAGGCCTCAGGGCAGCGACCCAGCCTACGAGCAGTACTTC.

The chain employs TRBV6-6 and TRBJ2-7, with TRBD2 identical over 9 bases. The V gene end was trimmed by 2 bases and the J gene end by 2 bases; junction bases not matched to a gene: 7. The CDR3 consists of 16 residues. CDR1 and CDR2 (germline): MNHNY, SVGAGI (reference sequence). CDR3 DNA: TGTGCCAGCAGTTACCCAGAAGGCGGGAGGGCCTACGAGCAGTACTTC. As protein: CASSYPEGGRAYEQYF.